The clone carrying this T cell receptor (beta chain) has more than one count but fewer than ten. Antigen: not known. The data are from a study of shared clonotypes between healthy human individuals. General study results and limits: With few donors, the genetic and exposure-history diversity represented was limited. Sequencing depth was expected to affect clonotype sharing among donors.

Original processing notes: Junction-only sequences without quality scores came from ImmunoSEQ, so filtering differed. Clones were sequenced by immunoSEQ multiplex PCR, and TCRdb holds only the in-frame ones, with some missing. V and J calls and clone size follow that table, whereas D and trimming were derived from the DNA. The sample records 400,000 to 500,000 clones, roughly 85% being singletons. Trimming removed 2 bases at V and 5 bases at J, with 7 bases between. Germline CDR1 and CDR2: MDHEN and SYDVKM. This CDR3 comprises 13 residues. Sequencing was performed on PBMCs. The sequence was collected from a woman aged 35 to 49 in good health. Some clones in this sample may be carry-over from other donors' samples. The V gene is TRBV28, the J gene TRBJ1-5; D not resolved. The CDR3 DNA is TGTGCCAGCAGTTTAGGGCCTTATCAGCCCCAGCATTTT. This gives the protein CASSLGPYQPQHF.